These 28 T cell receptor beta chains share one sample of origin, sequenced in a study of post-analysis software for immune sequencing data. Whole-study findings and limits: Four or five TRBV segments, including TRBV5-6, TRBV5-1 and TRBV20-1, were more frequent in patients than controls.

No cognate antigen is known for these TCRs. Tagging with unique molecular identifiers was a feature of the TCR beta cDNA libraries. TCRdb re-analysed the PCR reads in MiXCR, keeping a single row per CDR3 protein. This table holds approximately 730,000 distinct CDR3 sequences, approximately 30% found once. Source material: blood. The receptors come from a girl aged 5 to 17 with multiple sclerosis.

The V gene is TRBV4-3, the J gene TRBJ2-1; 11 bases agree with TRBD2. Gene TRBJ2-7 matches the end of the DNA better, so the J call may be wrong. The V gene's germline CDR1 is LGHNA and CDR2 YSLEER. The CDR3 sequence is 15 residues long. The CDR3 loop reads CASSQGWASGGEQYF. CDR3 in DNA: TGCGCCAGCAGCCAAGGCTGGGCTAGCGGGGGGGAGCAGTACTTC.

This sequence joins TRBV18 and TRBJ2-3; D unresolved. The V end was cut by 8 bases, the J end by 0 bases, with 18 bases between. Germline CDR1 reads KGHSH; CDR2 reads LQKENI. The CDR3 totals 16 residues. CDR3: CASRKTTGPSTDTQYF. In DNA form, the CDR3 reads TGTGCCAGCCGAAAAACGACGGGCCCCAGCACAGATACGCAGTATTTT.

The chain couples TRBV11-2 to TRBJ2-1, with 7 nucleotides matching TRBD2. The V and J ends lost 1 base and 5 bases, in that order; junction bases with no gene match: 5. The CDR3 covers 15 residues. CDR1 and CDR2 (germline): SGHAT, FQNNGV. CDR3 sequence reads: CASSLGSRGDNEQFF. The CDR3 coding sequence is TGTGCCAGCAGCTTAGGGTCTCGGGGGGACAATGAGCAGTTCTTC.

This clonotype was counted ten times or more. V usage is TRBV29-1 and J usage is TRBJ2-3, with D possibly being TRBD1 (6 bases). CDR1 is SQVTM, CDR2 ANQGSEA, per germline. Trimming pared 7 bases from V and 4 bases from J, leaving 18 bases between. There are 14 residues in the CDR3. CDR3 in amino acids: CSAVSGHWADTQYF. DNA of the CDR3: TGCAGCGCCGTATCGGGACATTGGGCAGATACGCAGTATTTT.

Of note for this clonotype: At one of its ends the junction is not consistent with the germline gene, which may arise from a read error. The chain joins TRBV5-5 to TRBJ2-3, with D perhaps TRBD1 or TRBD2 (5 bases each). CDR3 length: 15 residues. Germline CDR1 is SGHKS and CDR2 is YYEKEE (reference sequence). CDR3 loop: CASSLMPGRTDAQYF. CDR3 coding DNA: TGTGCCAGCAGCCTGATGCCGGGACGCACAGATGCGCAGTATTTT.

This clonotype occurred many times. The chain links TRBV5-1 to TRBJ2-6; D ambiguous. Germline V gene data show CDR1 as SGHRS and CDR2 as YFSETQ. Trimming shortened V by 5 bases and J by 2 bases, and 5 bases separated the two germline ends. The CDR3 runs 13 residues. Here the CDR3 reads CASSLPGANVLTF. The CDR3 DNA is TGCGCCAGCAGTTTGCCTGGGGCCAACGTCCTGACTTTC.

The rearrangement joins TRBV5-1 to TRBJ1-1; no definite D call. V lost 4 bases, J lost 0 bases, and 13 bases lay in between. Per germline, CDR1 SGHRS and CDR2 YFSETQ. The CDR3 is 15 amino acids. The CDR3 loop reads CASSPIPEMNTEAFF. The CDR3 DNA sequence: TGCGCCAGCAGCCCAATACCCGAGATGAACACTGAAGCTTTCTTT.

As to this clonotype: A junction boundary mismatches the germline segment, possibly from a read error. The chain employs TRBV12-3 or TRBV12-4 and TRBJ1-2; D not certain. This CDR3 contains 11 residues. The CDR3 protein is CAGSRSYGYTF. For the CDR3, the DNA is TGTGCCGGCAGTCGTTCCTATGGCTACACCTTC.

This chain connects TRBV7-2 to TRBJ1-6, with 7 nucleotides matching TRBD1. This CDR3 contains 14 residues. Germline loops: CDR1 SGHTA, CDR2 FQGNSA. V lost 5 bases, J lost 10 bases, and 8 bases stayed unmatched. In nucleotides, the CDR3 is TGTGCCAGCAGCACCCCAGGGGGTAGGTCACCCCTCCACTTT. This sequence encodes CASSTPGGRSPLHF.

This clonotype was found many times. V gene TRBV5-1 combines with J gene TRBJ2-1; tentatively, D is TRBD1 (5 bases). CDR1 and CDR2 from the germline V gene are SGHRS and YFSETQ. This CDR3 is 14 amino acids long. Trimming cost V 0 bases and J 2 bases, with 6 bases left between them. In nucleotides, the CDR3 is TGCGCCAGCAGCTTGGGGGGCCCCTACAATGAGCAGTTCTTC. Protein product: CASSLGGPYNEQFF.

The chain is built from TRBV7-2 and TRBJ2-7, with a tentative D call TRBD2 (5 bases). The CDR3 extends over 18 amino acids. Per germline, CDR1 SGHTA and CDR2 FQGNSA. V was clipped by 1 base and J by 3 bases, with 22 bases between them. The CDR3 sequence is CASSLDPPKLTGDYEQYF. The CDR3 DNA is TGTGCCAGCAGCTTAGATCCCCCCAAGCTAACCGGGGACTACGAGCAGTACTTC.

The chain has TRBV5-5 and TRBJ1-1; weak D call: TRBD1 (5 bases). The CDR3 is made up of 15 amino acids. Germline lookup yields CDR1 SGHKS and CDR2 YYEKEE (reference sequence). V lost 0 bases, J lost 1 base, and 10 bases lay in between. The CDR3 reads CASSLGQGQNTEAFF. CDR3 nucleotides: TGTGCCAGCAGCTTGGGGCAGGGTCAGAACACTGAAGCTTTCTTT.

In this sample, this clonotype turned up many times. This chain joins TRBV29-1 and TRBJ2-5, with 11 bases matching TRBD1. The CDR3 has 13 residues. Trimming removed 7 bases from V and 3 bases from J; junction bases left unmatched: 4. Germline V lookup: CDR1 SQVTM, CDR2 ANQGSEA. CDR3: CSDRTGGEETQYF. The CDR3 nucleotides read TGCAGCGATAGGACAGGGGGCGAAGAGACCCAGTACTTC.

This clonotype was counted a few times. This rearrangement joins TRBV5-1 to TRBJ2-1, with D hard to call. Germline assignment: CDR1 SGHRS and CDR2 YFSETQ. This CDR3 comprises 16 residues. The germline V and J ends were trimmed by 0 bases and 6 bases, with 16 bases remaining between them. CDR3: CASSLATSPGSNEQFF. CDR3 DNA sequence: TGCGCCAGCAGCTTGGCGACATCCCCGGGCAGCAATGAGCAGTTCTTC.

The V gene is TRBV18, the J gene TRBJ2-7, with D perhaps given as TRBD1 or TRBD2 (5 bases each). The DNA end is a closer match to TRBJ2-5, so the J assignment may be wrong. Germline CDR1 and CDR2: KGHSH and LQKENI. The CDR3 length is 16 residues. DNA for the CDR3: TGTGCCAGCTCCCGAACACCGGGGCAAGAAGGGGAGACCCAGTACTTC. It yields the protein CASSRTPGQEGETQYF.

This clonotype appeared a few times. The chain has TRBV28 and TRBJ2-5; D not certain. Germline values: CDR1 MDHEN, CDR2 SYDVKM. V lost 6 bases and J 1 base, leaving 12 bases between the germline ends. The CDR3 runs to 14 residues. CDR3 protein: CASRFPPGQETQYF. As DNA, the CDR3 is TGTGCCAGCAGGTTCCCCCCGGGCCAAGAGACCCAGTACTTC.

This clonotype turned up a few times. This chain connects TRBV10-3 to TRBJ2-7; D is possibly TRBD2 (5 bases). This CDR3 spans 15 amino acids. Germline V lookup: CDR1 ENHRY, CDR2 SYGVKD. V lost 3 bases to trimming and J lost 0 bases, with 12 bases between them. Here the CDR3 DNA reads TGTGCCATCAGTGAACTAGGGAAAAGCTCCTACGAGCAGTACTTC. Protein sequence: CAISELGKSSYEQYF.

This clonotype was found a few times. This chain joins TRBV10-3 and TRBJ2-1; 8 nucleotides agree with TRBD2. V dropped 3 bases and J dropped 5; count of bases not matched to a gene: 12. The germline gives CDR1 ENHRY, CDR2 SYGVKD. The CDR3 spans 17 residues. The DNA for the CDR3 is TGTGCCATCAGTGAACCCCCAGGACTAGCAGACGACAATGAGCAGTTCTTC. It is translated as CAISEPPGLADDNEQFF.

This clonotype was observed at least ten times. The V and J genes are TRBV29-1 and TRBJ1-2, with 8 bases lining up with TRBD1. Germline CDR1 is SQVTM and CDR2 is ANQGSEA. V lost 1 base to trimming and J lost 7 bases; unmatched junction nucleotides: 2. The CDR3 is made up of 12 amino acids. The CDR3 bases are TGCAGCGTTGAAGGGACAGGGTTTGGCTACACCTTC. Protein: CSVEGTGFGYTF.

Comments on this clonotype: The junction differs from germline at one of its ends, possibly a read error. CDR3 loop: CVSSLRGQRTQETQYF. DNA for the CDR3: TGTGTCAGCAGCTTAAGGGGACAGCGGACCCAAGAGACCCAGTACTTC. V gene TRBV7-6 combines with J gene TRBJ2-5, with 7 bases matching TRBD1. Germline V gives CDR1 SGHVS, CDR2 FNYEAQ. The CDR3 is made up of 16 amino acids. Full variable domain (outside the CDR3, taken from reference TRBV7-6 and TRBJ2-5): GAGVSQSPRYKVTKRGQDVALRCDPISGHVSLYWYRQALGQGPEFLTYFNYEAQQDKSGLPNDRFSAERPEGSISTLTIQRTEQRDSAMYRCVSSLRGQRTQETQYFGPGTRLLVL.

The gene calls are TRBV7-2 and TRBJ2-3; 10 nucleotides align to TRBD2. The CDR3 runs to 15 residues. Germline lookup yields CDR1 SGHTA and CDR2 FQGNSA. Trimming removed 1 base from V and 6 bases from J; junction bases left unmatched: 4. The CDR3, as DNA: TGTGCCAGCAGCTTAGGTAGCGGGGGGTGGGATACGCAGTATTTT. Translation gives CASSLGSGGWDTQYF.

The chain carries TRBV10-3 and TRBJ1-2; possible D gene TRBD1, 5 bases. V lost 3 bases and J lost 4, with 9 bases in between. This CDR3 region has 13 residues. CDR1 ENHRY and CDR2 SYGVKD come from the germline V gene. The CDR3 nucleotides read TGTGCCATCAGTGAATCCAGGGTCTATGGCTACACCTTC. Translation gives CAISESRVYGYTF.

This clonotype was recorded a few times. The V and J genes are TRBV4-1 and TRBJ1-6; D is unclear. V lost 0 bases to trimming and J lost 11 bases, with 17 bases between them. From germline, CDR1 is MGHRA and CDR2 YSYEKL. CDR3 size: 16 residues. CDR3 DNA sequence: TGCGCCAGCAGCCAAGATTTGGCCGCGGAGTCAGCACCCCTCCACTTT. Its translation: CASSQDLAAESAPLHF.

This clonotype was picked up a small number of times. J is TRBJ2-5 and V is TRBV7-2, with a possible D match to TRBD1 (5 bases). CDR3 length: 13 residues. V lost 6 bases and J lost 0, with 8 bases in between. In germline, CDR1 is SGHTA, CDR2 FQGNSA. The DNA for the CDR3 is TGTGCCAGCAGTCGCAGGGACCAAGAGACCCAGTACTTC. It yields the protein CASSRRDQETQYF.

The chain combines TRBV15 with TRBJ1-1, with no clear D. This CDR3 spans 15 amino acids. In germline, CDR1 is LNHNV, CDR2 YYDKDF (reference sequence). V gave up 3 bases and J gave up 8 bases, with 19 bases separating them. CDR3 loop: CATSSESPRGSEAFF. The CDR3 nucleotides are TGTGCCACCAGCAGTGAATCACCCCGGGGAAGCGAAGCTTTCTTT.

There are a few counts of this clonotype. This chain connects TRBV6-1 to TRBJ2-5; no clear D gene. The CDR3 is 14 residues long. Trimming pared 3 bases from V and 7 bases from J, leaving 15 bases between. Germline V CDR1 and CDR2: MNHNS, SASEGT. The CDR3 reads CASSDRAKLGTQYF. The DNA for the CDR3 is TGTGCCAGCAGTGACCGAGCCAAGTTAGGGACCCAGTACTTC.

The CDR3 sequence is CSARSVWGTNEKLFF. The CDR3 DNA reads TGCAGTGCTAGATCTGTGTGGGGTACTAATGAAAAACTGTTTTTT. The gene calls are TRBV20-1 and TRBJ1-4; D call uncertain. There are 15 residues in the CDR3. Germline V gene data show CDR1 as DFQATT and CDR2 as SNEGSKA (reference sequence). Trimming stripped 2 bases from V and 2 bases from J, with 12 bases between.

The J gene is TRBJ2-3, the V gene TRBV24-1, with D possibly TRBD2 on 6 matching bases. CDR3 size: 15 residues. Germline lookup yields CDR1 KGHDR and CDR2 SFDVKD. Trimming took 2 bases from V and 2 from J, leaving 10 bases between them. The CDR3 loop is CATSDSRGPTDTQYF. The CDR3 bases are TGTGCCACCAGTGATTCGCGGGGTCCCACAGATACGCAGTATTTT.